A selection of T cell receptor beta chains follows, all from one sample in a study of T cell repertoires in cytomegalovirus infection. These receptors' antigens are unknown. TCRdb redid the calling of the reads with MiXCR, one entry per CDR3 protein. Of more than 90,000 distinct CDR3 sequences listed, around 9.1% are singletons. Sequenced input: PBMCs, sequenced either directly or after in vitro stimulation (not recorded which). Source of these receptors: a human donor in good health (CMV status not recorded). Some clones in this sample may be carry-over from other donors' samples. Both conserved end residues are part of each CDR3. D genes are given only for firm matches. Size tells how often a clone was seen (once, few, many) or the class of an expanded clone, and some rows leave it out.

d_call,clone_size,j_call,v_call,cdr3_aa,cdr3_nt
TRBD1,few,TRBJ2-6,TRBV15,CATSTTGSGANVLTF,TGTGCCACCAGCACGACAGGGTCTGGGGCCAACGTCCTGACTTTC
TRBD2,many,TRBJ2-1,TRBV12-3/TRBV12-4,CASSPGSGRSGNEQFF,TGTGCCAGCAGCCCTGGTAGCGGGAGATCGGGGAATGAGCAGTTCTTC
TRBD2,few,TRBJ2-3,TRBV3-1,CASSQTTSSDTQYF,TGTGCCAGCAGCCAAACGACTAGCTCAGATACGCAGTATTTT
-,many,TRBJ1-4,TRBV12-3/TRBV12-4,CASSFVGTNEKLFF,TGTGCCAGCAGTTTTGTGGGAACTAATGAAAAACTGTTTTTT
-,many,TRBJ1-3,TRBV27,CASSPLGEVSGNTIYF,TGTGCCAGCAGTCCCCTAGGGGAGGTATCTGGAAACACCATATATTTT
-,many,TRBJ2-3,TRBV7-2,CASSLEVGPDTQYF,TGTGCCAGCAGCTTAGAGGTGGGCCCAGATACGCAGTATTTT
TRBD2,many,TRBJ2-1,TRBV7-2,CASSLDLSSSGNNEQFF,TGTGCCAGCAGCTTAGATCTCTCGTCTAGCGGGAACAATGAGCAGTTCTTC
-,-,TRBJ2-2,TRBV5-6,CASSWSGTSYTGELFF,TGTGCCAGCAGCTGGTCCGGGACATCTTACACCGGGGAGCTGTTTTTT
TRBD2,-,TRBJ2-3,TRBV7-2,CASSLEGTSWFGTDTQYF,TGTGCCAGCAGCTTAGAGGGGACTAGTTGGTTTGGGACAGATACGCAGTATTTT
TRBD2,many,TRBJ2-1,TRBV11-3,CASSDLAGWNEQFF,TGTGCCAGCAGCGATCTAGCGGGGTGGAATGAGCAGTTCTTC
TRBD2,many,TRBJ2-7,TRBV5-4,CASSLRSGSIHEQYF,TGTGCCAGCAGCTTGAGGAGCGGGAGTATCCACGAGCAGTACTTC
-,many,TRBJ2-3,TRBV6-1,CASRRTGLPQDTQYF,TGTGCCAGCAGACGTACAGGGCTCCCACAAGATACGCAGTATTTT
TRBD1,many,TRBJ1-5,TRBV7-2,CASSPRQGKQPQHF,TGTGCCAGCAGCCCCAGACAGGGGAAGCAGCCCCAGCATTTT
TRBD1,many,TRBJ2-2,TRBV12-3/TRBV12-4,CASRPGQHTGELFF,TGTGCCAGCAGACCGGGACAGCACACCGGGGAGCTGTTTTTT
-,many,TRBJ1-1,TRBV6-5,CASSYMGETEAFF,TGTGCCAGCAGTTATATGGGAGAGACTGAAGCTTTCTTT
-,many,TRBJ1-2,TRBV7-2,CASSLGGGGTSGYTF,TGTGCCAGCAGCTTAGGGGGCGGGGGTACGAGCGGCTACACCTTC
TRBD2,-,TRBJ2-1,TRBV5-1,CASSLVPSGSNDNEQFF,TGCGCCAGCAGCTTGGTTCCTAGCGGGAGTAATGACAATGAGCAGTTCTTC
-,-,TRBJ1-4,TRBV24-1,CATSDRMAEKLFF,TGTGCCACCAGTGACCGGATGGCTGAAAAACTGTTTTTT
-,few,TRBJ2-3,TRBV6-5,CASSYLGRDTQYF,TGTGCCAGCAGTTACCTCGGAAGAGATACGCAGTATTTT
TRBD1,-,TRBJ1-1,TRBV24-1,CATRGTGGDGTEAFF,TGTGCCACCCGAGGGACAGGGGGCGACGGAACTGAAGCTTTCTTT
-,many,TRBJ2-7,TRBV20-1,CSAGSHRSGTYEQYF,TGCAGTGCTGGCTCTCACAGGTCTGGGACCTACGAGCAGTACTTC
TRBD2,few,TRBJ2-3,TRBV20-1,CSASPGTSGTDTQYF,TGCAGTGCTAGCCCCGGGACTAGCGGCACAGATACGCAGTATTTT
TRBD2,many,TRBJ2-1,TRBV7-2,CASSLDYSGILTEQFF,TGTGCCAGCAGCCTCGATTATAGCGGGATTTTGACCGAGCAGTTCTTC
TRBD1,many,TRBJ1-1,TRBV6-6,CASSLGQPNTEAFF,TGTGCCAGCTCCCTGGGACAGCCGAACACTGAAGCTTTCTTT
TRBD1,-,TRBJ1-2,TRBV28,CASSAGGYGYTF,TGTGCCAGCAGTGCAGGGGGCTATGGCTACACCTTC
TRBD1,few,TRBJ1-1,TRBV5-1,CASSGKTGIVEAFF,TGCGCCAGCAGCGGGAAGACAGGGATAGTTGAAGCTTTCTTT
-,-,TRBJ2-3,TRBV15,CATSSVDTGFTDTQYF,TGTGCCACCAGCAGCGTCGACACGGGATTCACAGATACGCAGTATTTT
TRBD2,many,TRBJ2-5,TRBV7-2,CASTPTGSGETQYF,TGTGCCAGCACCCCAACGGGTAGCGGGGAGACCCAGTACTTC
TRBD2,-,TRBJ2-1,TRBV7-6,CASTMRAGARNEQFF,TGTGCCAGCACCATGAGAGCGGGAGCTAGAAATGAGCAGTTCTTC
-,-,TRBJ1-1,TRBV20-1,CSARASWQVNTEAFF,TGCAGTGCTAGAGCCTCTTGGCAAGTGAACACTGAAGCTTTCTTT
-,-,TRBJ2-1,TRBV28,CATGMGSRSYNEQFF,TGTGCCACCGGGATGGGCTCCCGCTCCTACAATGAGCAGTTCTTC
-,many,TRBJ1-4,TRBV7-2,CASSLRWSTNEKLFF,TGTGCCAGCAGCTTAAGATGGAGTACTAATGAAAAACTGTTTTTT
TRBD1,few,TRBJ1-5,TRBV20-1,CSARVGGQLGQPQHF,TGCAGTGCTAGAGTTGGGGGACAGTTAGGTCAGCCCCAGCATTTT
TRBD2,many,TRBJ2-3,TRBV15,CATSRDVSGLEKLTDTQYF,TGTGCCACCAGCAGAGATGTCTCGGGACTAGAAAAGCTCACAGATACGCAGTATTTT
-,few,TRBJ1-6,TRBV7-2,CASSPTSNSPLHF,TGTGCCAGCAGCCCGACAAGTAATTCACCCCTCCACTTT
-,many,TRBJ2-5,TRBV29-1,CSGGVRETQYF,TGCAGCGGAGGGGTTCGAGAGACCCAGTACTTC
-,few,TRBJ2-5,TRBV6-5,CASSYSKAEGTQDQYF,TGTGCCAGCAGTTACTCGAAAGCGGAAGGAACTCAAGACCAGTACTTC
-,many,TRBJ2-2,TRBV27,CASSLGSSPGELFF,TGTGCCAGCAGTTTGGGAAGTAGTCCCGGGGAGCTGTTTTTT
-,few,TRBJ2-1,TRBV6-2/TRBV6-3,CASKRPSVKDEQFF,TGTGCCAGCAAGAGGCCCTCAGTAAAGGATGAGCAGTTCTTC